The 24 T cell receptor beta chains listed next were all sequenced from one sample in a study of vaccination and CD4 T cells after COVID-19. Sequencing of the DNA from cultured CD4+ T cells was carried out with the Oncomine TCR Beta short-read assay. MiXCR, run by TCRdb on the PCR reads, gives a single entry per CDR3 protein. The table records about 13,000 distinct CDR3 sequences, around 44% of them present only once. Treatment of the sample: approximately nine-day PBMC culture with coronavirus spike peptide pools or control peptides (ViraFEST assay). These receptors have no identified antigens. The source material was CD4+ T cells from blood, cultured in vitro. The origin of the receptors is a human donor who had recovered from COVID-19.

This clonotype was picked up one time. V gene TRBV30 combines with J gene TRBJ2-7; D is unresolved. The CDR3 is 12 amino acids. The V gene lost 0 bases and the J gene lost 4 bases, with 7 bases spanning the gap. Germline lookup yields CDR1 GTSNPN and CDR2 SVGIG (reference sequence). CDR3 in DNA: TGTGCCTGGAGTGTAGTCGGGTACGAGCAGTACTTC. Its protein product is CAWSVVGYEQYF.

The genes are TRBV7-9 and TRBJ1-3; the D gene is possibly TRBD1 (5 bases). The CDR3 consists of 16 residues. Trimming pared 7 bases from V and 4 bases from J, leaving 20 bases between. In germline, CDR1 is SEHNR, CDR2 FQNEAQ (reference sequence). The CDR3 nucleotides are TGTGCCAGCAACGATGGAGGGACCCGTCTCGGAAACACCATATATTTT. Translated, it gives CASNDGGTRLGNTIYF.

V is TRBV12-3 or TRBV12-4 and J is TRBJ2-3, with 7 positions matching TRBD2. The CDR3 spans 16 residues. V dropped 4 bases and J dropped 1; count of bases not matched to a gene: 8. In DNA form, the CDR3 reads TGTGCCAGCAGTTGGGGGGGGACCGTGGGCACAGATACGCAGTATTTT. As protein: CASSWGGTVGTDTQYF.

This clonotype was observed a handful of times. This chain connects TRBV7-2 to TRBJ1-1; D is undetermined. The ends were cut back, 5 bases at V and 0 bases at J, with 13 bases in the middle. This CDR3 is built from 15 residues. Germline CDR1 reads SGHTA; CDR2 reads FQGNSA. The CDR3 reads CASSILRGLNTEAFF. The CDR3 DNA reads TGTGCCAGCAGCATCCTCAGAGGGCTGAACACTGAAGCTTTCTTT.

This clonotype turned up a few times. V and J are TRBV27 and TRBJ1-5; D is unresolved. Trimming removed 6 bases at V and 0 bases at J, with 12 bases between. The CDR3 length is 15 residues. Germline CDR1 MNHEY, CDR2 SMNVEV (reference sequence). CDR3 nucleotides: TGTGCCAGCAGACGAGACAACTATAGCAATCAGCCCCAGCATTTT. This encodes CASRRDNYSNQPQHF.

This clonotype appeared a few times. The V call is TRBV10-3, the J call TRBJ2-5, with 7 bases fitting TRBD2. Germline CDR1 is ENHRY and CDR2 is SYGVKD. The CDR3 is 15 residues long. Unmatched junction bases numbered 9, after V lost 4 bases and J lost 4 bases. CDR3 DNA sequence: TGTGCCATCAGTGGGGGCTCTAGCGGACGAGAGACCCAGTACTTC. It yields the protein CAISGGSSGRETQYF.

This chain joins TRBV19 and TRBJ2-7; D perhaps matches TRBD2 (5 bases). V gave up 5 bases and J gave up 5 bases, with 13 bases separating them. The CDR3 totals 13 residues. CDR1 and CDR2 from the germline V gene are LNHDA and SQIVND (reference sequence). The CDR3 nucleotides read TGTGCCAGTAGTCCCACTCGGAGGAACGAGCAGTACTTC. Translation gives CASSPTRRNEQYF.

The CDR3 DNA reads TGCGCCAGCACCGACAGTAGCAATCAGCCCCAGCATTTT. It yields the protein CASTDSSNQPQHF. The chain employs TRBV10-2 and TRBJ1-5, with a weak D call TRBD1 (5 bases). V lost 7 bases to trimming and J lost 0 bases, with 7 bases between them. The V gene's germline CDR1 is WSHSY and CDR2 SAAADI. This CDR3 contains 13 residues.

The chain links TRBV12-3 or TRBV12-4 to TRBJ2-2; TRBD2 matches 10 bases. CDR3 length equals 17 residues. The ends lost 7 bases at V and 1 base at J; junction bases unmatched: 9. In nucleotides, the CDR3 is TGTGCCAGCACCCCGCTAGCGGGAGTGGGGAACACCGGGGAGCTGTTTTTT. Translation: CASTPLAGVGNTGELFF.

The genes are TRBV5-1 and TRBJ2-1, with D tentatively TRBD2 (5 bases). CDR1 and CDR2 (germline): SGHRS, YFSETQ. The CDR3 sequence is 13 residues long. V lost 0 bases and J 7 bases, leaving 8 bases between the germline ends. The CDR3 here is CASSLDRGNEQFF. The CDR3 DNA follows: TGCGCCAGCAGCTTGGACAGAGGGAATGAGCAGTTCTTC.

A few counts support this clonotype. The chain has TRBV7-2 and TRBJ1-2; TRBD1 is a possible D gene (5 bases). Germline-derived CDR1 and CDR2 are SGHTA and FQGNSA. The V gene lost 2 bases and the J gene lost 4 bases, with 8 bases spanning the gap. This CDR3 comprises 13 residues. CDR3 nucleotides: TGTGCCAGCAGCTTACCTGGGGGCTATGGCTACACCTTC. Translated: CASSLPGGYGYTF.

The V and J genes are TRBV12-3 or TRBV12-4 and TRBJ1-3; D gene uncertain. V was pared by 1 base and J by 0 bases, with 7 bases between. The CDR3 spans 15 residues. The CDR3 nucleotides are TGTGCCAGCAGTTTAGGGACGCTCTCTGGAAACACCATATATTTT. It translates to CASSLGTLSGNTIYF.

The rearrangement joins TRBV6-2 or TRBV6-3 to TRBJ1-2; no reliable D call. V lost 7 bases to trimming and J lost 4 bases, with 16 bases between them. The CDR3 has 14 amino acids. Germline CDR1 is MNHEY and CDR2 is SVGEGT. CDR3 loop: CASTDLLGGYGYTF. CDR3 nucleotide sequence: TGTGCCAGCACCGACCTTTTGGGCGGCTATGGCTACACCTTC.

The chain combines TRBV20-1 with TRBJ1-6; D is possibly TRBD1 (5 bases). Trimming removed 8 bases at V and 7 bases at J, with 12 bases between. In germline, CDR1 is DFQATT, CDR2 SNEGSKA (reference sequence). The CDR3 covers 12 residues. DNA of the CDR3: TGCAGTCCCGTGGGGGGGAATTCACCCCTCCACTTT. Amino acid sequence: CSPVGGNSPLHF.

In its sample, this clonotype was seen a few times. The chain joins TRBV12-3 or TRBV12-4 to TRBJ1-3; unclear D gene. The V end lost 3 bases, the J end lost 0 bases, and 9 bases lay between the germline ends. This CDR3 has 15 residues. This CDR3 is CASSFGRLSGNTIYF. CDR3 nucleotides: TGTGCCAGCAGTTTCGGACGGCTCTCTGGAAACACCATATATTTT.

CDR3 amino acids: CSGSGGVYNSPLHF. The CDR3 nucleotides read TGCAGTGGGTCGGGGGGGGTATATAATTCACCCCTCCACTTT. The chain uses TRBV20-1 and TRBJ1-6; D may be TRBD1 (5 bases). V lost 7 bases and J lost 4, with 14 bases in between. CDR3 length: 14 residues. Germline-derived CDR1 and CDR2 are DFQATT and SNEGSKA (reference sequence).

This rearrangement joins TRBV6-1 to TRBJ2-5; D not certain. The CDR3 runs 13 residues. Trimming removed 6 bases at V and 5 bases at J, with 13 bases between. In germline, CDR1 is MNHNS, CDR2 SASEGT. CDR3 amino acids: CASSPGRRETQYF. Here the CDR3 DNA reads TGTGCCAGCAGCCCCGGGCGCCGGGAGACCCAGTACTTC.

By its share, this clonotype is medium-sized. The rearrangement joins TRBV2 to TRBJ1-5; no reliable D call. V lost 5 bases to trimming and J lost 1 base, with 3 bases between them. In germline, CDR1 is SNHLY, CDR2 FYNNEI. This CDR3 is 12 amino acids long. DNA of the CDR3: TGTGCCAGCAGTAGGAGCAATCAGCCCCAGCATTTT. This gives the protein CASSRSNQPQHF.

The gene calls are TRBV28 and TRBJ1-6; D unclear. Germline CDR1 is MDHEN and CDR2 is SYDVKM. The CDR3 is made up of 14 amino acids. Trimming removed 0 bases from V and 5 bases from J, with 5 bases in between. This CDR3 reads CASSLWRNNSPLHF. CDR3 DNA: TGTGCCAGCAGTTTATGGCGGAATAATTCACCCCTCCACTTT. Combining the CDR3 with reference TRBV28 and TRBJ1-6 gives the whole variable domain DVKVTQSSRYLVKRTGEKVFLECVQDMDHENMFWYRQDPGLGLRLIYFSYDVKMKEKGDIPEGYSVSREKKERFSLILESASTNQTSMYLCASSLWRNNSPLHFGNGTRLTVT.

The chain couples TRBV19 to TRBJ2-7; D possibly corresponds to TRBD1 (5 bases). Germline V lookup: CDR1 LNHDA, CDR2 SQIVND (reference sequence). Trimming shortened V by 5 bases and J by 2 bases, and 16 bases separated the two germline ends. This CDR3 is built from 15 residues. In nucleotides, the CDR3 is TGTGCCAGTAGTGACAGTTGGAATTTCCCCTACGAGCAGTACTTC. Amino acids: CASSDSWNFPYEQYF. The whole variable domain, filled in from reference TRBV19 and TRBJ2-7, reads DGGITQSPKYLFRKEGQNVTLSCEQNLNHDAMYWYRQDPGQGLRLIYYSQIVNDFQKGDIAEGYSVSREKKESFPLTVTSAQKNPTAFYLCASSDSWNFPYEQYFGPGTRLTVT.

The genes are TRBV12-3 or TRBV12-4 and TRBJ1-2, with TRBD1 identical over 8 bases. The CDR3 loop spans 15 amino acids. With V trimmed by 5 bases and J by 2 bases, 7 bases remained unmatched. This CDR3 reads CASSPRTGFNYGYTF. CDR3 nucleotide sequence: TGTGCCAGCAGTCCGAGGACAGGGTTCAACTATGGCTACACCTTC.

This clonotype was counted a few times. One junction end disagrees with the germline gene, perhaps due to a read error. The CDR3 spells CASNLGGGYTF. CDR3 bases: TGTGCCAGCAACTTGGGGGGTGGCTACACCTTC. V is TRBV5-8 and J is TRBJ1-2; perhaps TRBD1 as D (5 bases). There are 11 residues in the CDR3. Germline V gene sequence: CDR1 SGHTS, CDR2 YDEGEE.

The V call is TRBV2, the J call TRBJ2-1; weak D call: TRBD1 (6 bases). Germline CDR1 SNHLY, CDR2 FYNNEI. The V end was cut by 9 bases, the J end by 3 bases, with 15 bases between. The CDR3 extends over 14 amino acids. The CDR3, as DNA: TGTGCCAGTTCAGGGGTACCGGGCTACAATGAGCAGTTCTTC. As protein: CASSGVPGYNEQFF.

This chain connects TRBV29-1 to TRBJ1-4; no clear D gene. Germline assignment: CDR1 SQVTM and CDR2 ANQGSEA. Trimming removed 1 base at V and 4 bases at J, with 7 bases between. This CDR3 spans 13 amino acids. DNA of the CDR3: TGCAGCGTTGAAGGGGATTTTAATGAAAAACTGTTTTTT. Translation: CSVEGDFNEKLFF.